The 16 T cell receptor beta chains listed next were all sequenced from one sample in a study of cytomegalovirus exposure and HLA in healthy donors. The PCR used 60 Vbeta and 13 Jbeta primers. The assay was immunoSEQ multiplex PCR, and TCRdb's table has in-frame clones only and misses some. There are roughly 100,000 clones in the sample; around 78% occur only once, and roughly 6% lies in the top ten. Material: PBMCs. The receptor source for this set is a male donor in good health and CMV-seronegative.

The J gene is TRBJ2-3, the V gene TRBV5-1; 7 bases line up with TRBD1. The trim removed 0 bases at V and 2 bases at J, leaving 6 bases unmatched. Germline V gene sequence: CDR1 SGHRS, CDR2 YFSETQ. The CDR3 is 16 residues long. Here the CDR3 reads CASSLETGPYTDTQYF. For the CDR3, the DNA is TGCGCCAGCAGCTTGGAGACAGGGCCCTACACAGATACGCAGTATTTT.

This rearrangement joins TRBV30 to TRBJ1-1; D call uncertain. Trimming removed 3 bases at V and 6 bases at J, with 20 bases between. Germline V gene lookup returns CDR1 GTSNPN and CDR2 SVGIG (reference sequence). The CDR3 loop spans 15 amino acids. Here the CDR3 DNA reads TGTGCCTGGAGCGGACTGGACCTTGGGAGCGCTGAAGCTTTCTTT. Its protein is CAWSGLDLGSAEAFF.

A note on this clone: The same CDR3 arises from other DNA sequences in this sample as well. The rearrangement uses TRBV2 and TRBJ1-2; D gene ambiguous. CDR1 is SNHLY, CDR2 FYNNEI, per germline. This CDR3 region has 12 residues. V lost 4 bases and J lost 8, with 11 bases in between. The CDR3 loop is CASSGDIYGYTF. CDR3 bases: TGTGCCAGCAGTGGAGATATCTACGGCTACACCTTC.

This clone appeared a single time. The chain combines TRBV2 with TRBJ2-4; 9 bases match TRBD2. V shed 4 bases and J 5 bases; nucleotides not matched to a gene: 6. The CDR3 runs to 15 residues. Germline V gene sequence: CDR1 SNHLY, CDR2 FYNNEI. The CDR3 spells CASSVPRTSENIQYF. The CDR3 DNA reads TGTGCCAGCAGTGTCCCCCGGACTAGCGAAAACATTCAGTACTTC.

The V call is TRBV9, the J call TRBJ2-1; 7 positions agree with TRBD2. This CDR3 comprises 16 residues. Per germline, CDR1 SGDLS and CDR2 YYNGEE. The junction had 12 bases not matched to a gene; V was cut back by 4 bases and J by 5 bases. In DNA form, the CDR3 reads TGTGCCAGCAGCCCCCGTGGGGGGGAATGGGACAATGAGCAGTTCTTC. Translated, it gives CASSPRGGEWDNEQFF.

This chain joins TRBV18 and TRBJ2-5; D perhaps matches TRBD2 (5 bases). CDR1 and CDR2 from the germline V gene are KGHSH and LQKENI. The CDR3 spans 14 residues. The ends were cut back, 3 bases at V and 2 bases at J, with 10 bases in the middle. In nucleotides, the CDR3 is TGTGCCAGCTCACCCGGACTCTCTCAAGAGACCCAGTACTTC. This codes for CASSPGLSQETQYF.

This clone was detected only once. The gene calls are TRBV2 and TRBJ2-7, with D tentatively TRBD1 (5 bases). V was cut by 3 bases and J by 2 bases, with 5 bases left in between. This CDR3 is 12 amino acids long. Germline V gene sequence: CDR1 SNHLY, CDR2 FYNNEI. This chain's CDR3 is CASSDRAYEQYF. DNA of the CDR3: TGTGCCAGCAGTGACAGGGCCTACGAGCAGTACTTC.

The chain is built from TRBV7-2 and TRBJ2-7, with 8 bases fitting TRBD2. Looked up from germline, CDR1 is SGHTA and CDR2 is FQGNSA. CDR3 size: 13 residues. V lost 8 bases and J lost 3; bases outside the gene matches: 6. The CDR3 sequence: CASGGAGDYEQYF. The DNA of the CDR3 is TGTGCCAGCGGGGGAGCGGGAGACTACGAGCAGTACTTC.

The CDR3 bases are TGTGCCAGCAGCCAAGTGGGCGTATACGAGCAGTACTTC. This translates into CASSQVGVYEQYF. This rearrangement joins TRBV14 to TRBJ2-5; D not resolved. The end of the DNA is better explained by TRBJ2-7, so the J call may be wrong. CDR1 and CDR2 from the germline V gene are SGHDN and FVKESK. The length of the CDR3 is 13 residues.

The CDR3 region is CASSSGLGINEQFF. For the CDR3, the DNA is TGTGCCAGCAGCTCTGGACTGGGAATCAATGAGCAGTTCTTC. The genes are TRBV7-3 and TRBJ2-1; a weak D match, TRBD2 (5 bases). Trimming stripped 4 bases from V and 6 bases from J, with 13 bases between. CDR3 size: 14 residues. Germline V CDR1 and CDR2: SGHTA, FQGTGA.

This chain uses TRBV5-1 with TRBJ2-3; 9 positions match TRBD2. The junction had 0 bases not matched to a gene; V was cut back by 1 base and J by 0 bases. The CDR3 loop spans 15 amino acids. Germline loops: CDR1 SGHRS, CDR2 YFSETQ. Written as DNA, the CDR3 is TGCGCCAGCAGCTTGCTAGCGGGAAGCACAGATACGCAGTATTTT. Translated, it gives CASSLLAGSTDTQYF.

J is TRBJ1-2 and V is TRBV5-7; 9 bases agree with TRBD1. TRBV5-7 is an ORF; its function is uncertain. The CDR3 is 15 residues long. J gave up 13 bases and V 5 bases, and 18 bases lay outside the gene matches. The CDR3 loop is CASRHVGEGQGSGTF. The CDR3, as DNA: TGTGCCAGCAGACATGTTGGCGAGGGACAGGGATCAGGCACCTTC.

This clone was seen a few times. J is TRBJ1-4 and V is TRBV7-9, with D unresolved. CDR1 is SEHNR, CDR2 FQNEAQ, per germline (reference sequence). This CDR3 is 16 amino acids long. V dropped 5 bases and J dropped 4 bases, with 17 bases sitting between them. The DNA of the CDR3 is TGTGCCAGCAGCCCGAGCAAAGGACTATATAATGAAAAACTGTTTTTT. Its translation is CASSPSKGLYNEKLFF.

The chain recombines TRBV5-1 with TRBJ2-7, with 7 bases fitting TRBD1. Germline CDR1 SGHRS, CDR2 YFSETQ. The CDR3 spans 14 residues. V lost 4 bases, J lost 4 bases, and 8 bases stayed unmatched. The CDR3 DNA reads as TGCGCCAGCAGCCCCCGGGACAGACAATACGAGCAGTACTTC. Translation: CASSPRDRQYEQYF.

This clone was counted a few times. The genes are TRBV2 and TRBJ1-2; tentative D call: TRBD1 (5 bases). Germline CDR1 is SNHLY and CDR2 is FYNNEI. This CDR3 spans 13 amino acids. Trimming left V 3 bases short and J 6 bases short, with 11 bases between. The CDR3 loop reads CASSDAGFDGYTF. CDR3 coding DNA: TGTGCCAGCAGTGACGCAGGGTTTGATGGCTACACCTTC.

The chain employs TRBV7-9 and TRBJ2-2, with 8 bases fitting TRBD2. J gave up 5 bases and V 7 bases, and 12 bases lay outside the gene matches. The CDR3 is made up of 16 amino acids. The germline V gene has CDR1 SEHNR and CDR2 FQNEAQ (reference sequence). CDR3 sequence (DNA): TGTGCCAGCAACCCTCTCTCGGCGGGAGGTACCGGGGAGCTGTTTTTT. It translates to CASNPLSAGGTGELFF.